These 32 T cell receptor beta chains came from one sample sequenced in a study of blood T cell repertoires in COVID-19. The repertoire was sequenced with immunoSEQ multiplex PCR; TCRdb's copy has only in-frame clones and lacks some. Here the sample spans about 250,000 clones, 90% being singletons. The sequenced sample consisted of peripheral blood. All receptors come from a woman aged 55-69 years with COVID-19, enrolled during active disease.

The chain combines TRBV10-3 with TRBJ1-5, with D possibly matching TRBD1 (6 bases). Per the germline V gene, CDR1 is ENHRY and CDR2 is SYGVKD. This CDR3 contains 18 residues. V was pared by 3 bases and J by 4 bases, with 22 bases between. DNA of the CDR3: TGTGCCATCAGTGACCATGGACTCCCATCACAGGGTAATCAGCCCCAGCATTTT. It yields the protein CAISDHGLPSQGNQPQHF.

The chain carries TRBV19 and TRBJ1-5; a weak D match, TRBD1 (5 bases). Germline-derived CDR1 and CDR2 are LNHDA and SQIVND (reference sequence). CDR3 size: 15 residues. V was clipped by 2 bases and J by 7 bases, with 15 bases between them. The CDR3 nucleotides read TGTGCCAGTAGTATACAAAAGGCCTCAGGGCAGCCCCAGCATTTT. Its protein product is CASSIQKASGQPQHF.

The chain carries TRBV23-1 and TRBJ1-1; 7 nucleotides line up with TRBD1. TRBV23-1 is placed among ORFs of uncertain function. The junction had 9 bases not matched to a gene; V was cut back by 2 bases and J by 0 bases. This CDR3 contains 17 residues. The CDR3 reads CASSQQLQGEMNTEAFF. Written as DNA, the CDR3 is TGCGCCAGCAGTCAACAACTTCAGGGGGAGATGAACACTGAAGCTTTCTTT.

The CDR3 protein is CAISERGGEQYF. The CDR3 nucleotides read TGTGCCATCAGTGAGAGAGGGGGCGAGCAGTACTTC. This chain links TRBV10-3 with TRBJ2-7; D is possibly TRBD1 (6 bases). The CDR3 is 12 residues long. CDR1 and CDR2 from the germline V gene are ENHRY and SYGVKD. V lost 2 bases and J 6 bases, leaving 8 bases between the germline ends.

This clone was observed a handful of times. V usage is TRBV18 and J usage is TRBJ1-5, with D uncertain. The CDR3 length is 15 residues. In germline, CDR1 is KGHSH, CDR2 LQKENI. Deletions cut 0 bases from V and 5 bases from J, with 11 bases between. The CDR3 loop is CASSPPGGRDQPQHF. The CDR3 DNA reads as TGTGCCAGCTCACCACCGGGTGGGAGGGATCAGCCCCAGCATTTT.

The chain recombines TRBV7-9 with TRBJ1-6; possible D gene TRBD1, 5 bases. This CDR3 contains 17 residues. CDR1 and CDR2 from the germline V gene are SEHNR and FQNEAQ (reference sequence). The germline V and J ends were trimmed by 5 bases and 6 bases, with 20 bases remaining between them. The CDR3 loop is CASSPRGVIGPNSPLHF. DNA of the CDR3: TGTGCCAGCAGCCCGCGGGGGGTTATTGGCCCTAATTCACCCCTCCACTTT.

V and J are TRBV7-2 and TRBJ2-7, with 9 bases lining up with TRBD1. CDR1 and CDR2 from the germline V gene are SGHTA and FQGNSA. CDR3 length: 16 residues. V was pared by 5 bases and J by 3 bases, with 11 bases of the junction left unmatched. The CDR3 DNA sequence: TGTGCCAGCAGCCGGATTCCGGGACAGGGACTCTACGAGCAGTACTTC. The encoded protein is CASSRIPGQGLYEQYF. Complete variable domain (other parts from reference TRBV7-2 and TRBJ2-7): GAGVSQSPSNKVTEKGKDVELRCDPISGHTALYWYRQSLGQGLEFLIYFQGNSAPDKSGLPSDRFSAERTGGSVSTLTIQRTQQEDSAVYLCASSRIPGQGLYEQYFGPGTRLTVT.

The J gene is TRBJ1-5, the V gene TRBV11-2, with D hard to call. Germline V gene data show CDR1 as SGHAT and CDR2 as FQNNGV. This CDR3 spans 13 amino acids. The V and J ends lost 3 bases and 3 bases respectively, with 6 bases between them. This chain's CDR3 is CASSFEYNQPQHF. As DNA, the CDR3 is TGTGCCAGCAGCTTTGAGTACAATCAGCCCCAGCATTTT.

The chain recombines TRBV29-1 with TRBJ1-2; 8 nucleotides match TRBD1. This CDR3 has 15 amino acids. Trimming took 3 bases from V and 2 from J; bases not matched to a gene: 8. In germline, CDR1 is SQVTM, CDR2 ANQGSEA. The CDR3 nucleotides are TGCAGCGTTGACCTACTCCGGACAGGGAACTATGGCTACACCTTC. Translation: CSVDLLRTGNYGYTF.

This sequence joins TRBV7-9 and TRBJ2-5; TRBD1 matches at 11 bases. J gave up 4 bases and V 4 bases, and 5 bases lay outside the gene matches. Germline assignment: CDR1 SEHNR and CDR2 FQNEAQ (reference sequence). The CDR3 has 15 amino acids. The DNA of the CDR3 is TGTGCCAGCAGCTCGGATGGACAGGGGGCAGAGACCCAGTACTTC. It yields the protein CASSSDGQGAETQYF.

V usage is TRBV5-1 and J usage is TRBJ1-2; weak D call: TRBD1 (6 bases). Germline lookup yields CDR1 SGHRS and CDR2 YFSETQ. The CDR3 spans 14 residues. Deletions cut 3 bases from V and 2 bases from J, with 11 bases between. In nucleotides, the CDR3 is TGCGCCAGCAGCTGGACAGACCACAACTATGGCTACACCTTC. It encodes CASSWTDHNYGYTF. Full variable domain (missing parts from reference TRBV5-1 and TRBJ1-2): KAGVTQTPRYLIKTRGQQVTLSCSPISGHRSVSWYQQTPGQGLQFLFEYFSETQRNKGNFPGRFSGRQFSNSRSEMNVSTLELGDSALYLCASSWTDHNYGYTFGSGTRLTVV.

This clone appeared once. The chain uses TRBV24-1 and TRBJ1-2; 7 bases line up with TRBD1. Trimming took 0 bases from V and 7 from J; bases not matched to a gene: 1. There are 13 residues in the CDR3. CDR1 is KGHDR, CDR2 SFDVKD, per germline. Written as DNA, the CDR3 is TGTGCCACCAGTGATTTGTCAGGGGGTGGCTACACCTTC. Protein: CATSDLSGGGYTF.

The V and J genes are TRBV18 and TRBJ1-3; D unclear. The CDR3 sequence is 14 residues long. V dropped 6 bases and J dropped 1 base, with 10 bases sitting between them. The germline CDR1 and CDR2 sequences are KGHSH and LQKENI. As DNA, the CDR3 is TGTGCCAGCTCTCCAGTACAGTCTGGAAACACCATATATTTT. Amino acids: CASSPVQSGNTIYF. Full variable domain (outside the CDR3, taken from reference TRBV18 and TRBJ1-3): NAGVMQNPRHLVRRRGQEARLRCSPMKGHSHVYWYRQLPEEGLKFMVYLQKENIIDESGMPKERFSAEFPKEGPSILRIQQVVRGDSAAYFCASSPVQSGNTIYFGEGSWLTVV.

J is TRBJ1-6 and V is TRBV19, with D perhaps matching TRBD1 (6 bases). The germline V and J ends were trimmed by 3 bases and 6 bases, with 12 bases remaining between them. From germline, CDR1 is LNHDA and CDR2 SQIVND (reference sequence). There are 15 residues in the CDR3. This CDR3 reads CASSIHLGGNSPLHF. The CDR3 DNA reads TGTGCCAGTAGTATCCACCTAGGGGGTAATTCACCCCTCCACTTT.

The rearrangement uses TRBV19 and TRBJ1-2, with D tentatively TRBD1 (5 bases). Germline V gene data show CDR1 as LNHDA and CDR2 as SQIVND (reference sequence). V lost 5 bases to trimming and J lost 2 bases, with 21 bases between them. The CDR3 spans 17 residues. The CDR3 DNA follows: TGTGCCAGTAGTCTCCGGGACTCGAAAAGGTCAAACTATGGCTACACCTTC. Translating it yields CASSLRDSKRSNYGYTF.

This clone was counted once. The V and J genes are TRBV5-4 and TRBJ1-6, with D perhaps matching TRBD1 (5 bases). The V and J ends lost 3 bases and 7 bases respectively, with 8 bases between them. This CDR3 region has 13 residues. Germline V gene sequence: CDR1 SGHNT, CDR2 YYREEE (reference sequence). CDR3 nucleotide sequence: TGTGCCAGCAGCTCGCGGACAAATTCACCCCTCCACTTT. It encodes CASSSRTNSPLHF.

This clone has just a few counts. The V gene is TRBV21-1, the J gene TRBJ1-6; TRBD1, the table's D call, lacks a check against the DNA. TRBV21-1 counts as a pseudogene. This CDR3 is built from 20 residues. The CDR3 spells CASSNERKDRGKVLDSPLHF. For the CDR3, the DNA is TGTGCCAGCAGCAATGAGAGGAAGGACAGGGGGAAGGTATTAGATTCACCCCTCCACTTT.

In this sample, this clone turned up a few times. The chain employs TRBV24-1 and TRBJ1-2; D not resolved. Trimming took 2 bases from V and 8 from J, leaving 11 bases between them. The CDR3 sequence is 13 residues long. The germline V gene encodes CDR1 KGHDR and CDR2 SFDVKD. The CDR3 DNA is TGTGCCACCAGTGATTCGGAGAGTATAGGCTACACCTTC. Its translation: CATSDSESIGYTF.

The rearrangement links TRBV11-2 to TRBJ2-2, with D maybe TRBD1 (6 bases). V gave up 3 bases and J gave up 1 base, with 12 bases separating them. The CDR3 has 16 amino acids. Germline CDR1 and CDR2: SGHAT and FQNNGV. The CDR3 DNA reads TGTGCCAGCAGCTTGGGGGCTCCCCAGAACACCGGGGAGCTGTTTTTT. This codes for CASSLGAPQNTGELFF.

The CDR3 DNA reads TGTGCCAGCAGCCGGGGACTAGCGGGGGGGCTGGCAGATACGCAGTATTTT. Translation gives CASSRGLAGGLADTQYF. This chain joins TRBV6-2 or TRBV6-3 and TRBJ2-3; 16 positions match TRBD2. The germline V gene encodes CDR1 MNHEY and CDR2 SVGEGT. With 6 bases clipped from V and 4 bases from J, the junction kept 7 bases outside the gene matches. The CDR3 totals 17 residues.

The rearrangement joins TRBV5-4 to TRBJ1-2; perhaps TRBD1 as D (6 bases). CDR1 is SGHNT, CDR2 YYREEE, per germline (reference sequence). V was shortened by 0 bases and J by 8 bases, with 17 bases between the two germline ends. The CDR3 is made up of 15 amino acids. Here the CDR3 reads CASSLGGYRAQGYTF. CDR3 bases: TGTGCCAGCAGCTTGGGGGGTTACAGGGCTCAGGGCTACACCTTC.

The J gene is TRBJ2-1, the V gene TRBV2, with D perhaps matching TRBD2 (5 bases). Germline V gives CDR1 SNHLY, CDR2 FYNNEI. The germline V and J ends were trimmed by 7 bases and 0 bases, with 10 bases remaining between them. The CDR3 runs 14 residues. The DNA of the CDR3 is TGTGCCAGCACGGCGGACTTCTCCTACAATGAGCAGTTCTTC. It encodes CASTADFSYNEQFF.

V and J are TRBV7-2 and TRBJ2-2; TRBD2 matches at 12 bases. V shed 6 bases, J shed 6 bases, and the junction held 8 bases outside the gene matches. Germline loops: CDR1 SGHTA, CDR2 FQGNSA. There are 16 residues in the CDR3. This CDR3 reads CASRRLAGVQAGELFF. CDR3 DNA: TGTGCCAGCAGAAGACTAGCGGGGGTCCAGGCCGGGGAGCTGTTTTTT.

The V and J genes are TRBV6-5 and TRBJ1-2; perhaps TRBD1 as D (5 bases). With 4 bases removed from V and 8 bases from J, the gap between germline ends came to 17 bases. The CDR3 runs 14 residues. Germline V gene lookup returns CDR1 MNHEY and CDR2 SVGAGI. CDR3 sequence reads: CASSSRRGVGGYTF. The CDR3 coding sequence is TGTGCCAGCAGTTCGAGGAGGGGAGTAGGCGGCTACACCTTC.

The genes are TRBV6-6 and TRBJ2-6, with 8 bases aligning to TRBD1. CDR3 size: 16 residues. Germline V lookup: CDR1 MNHNY, CDR2 SVGAGI (reference sequence). V lost 5 bases to trimming and J lost 0 bases; unmatched junction nucleotides: 3. The CDR3 loop reads CASSRQGISGANVLTF. The CDR3 DNA reads as TGTGCCAGCAGTCGACAGGGGATCTCTGGGGCCAACGTCCTGACTTTC.

The V gene is TRBV19, the J gene TRBJ1-2; 8 bases align to TRBD1. Germline-derived CDR1 and CDR2 are LNHDA and SQIVND (reference sequence). The junction had 9 bases not matched to a gene; V was cut back by 5 bases and J by 4 bases. The CDR3 extends over 15 amino acids. The CDR3 DNA reads as TGTGCCAGTAGTTCTGCAGGGGGCCCGGGCTATGGCTACACCTTC. Translation: CASSSAGGPGYGYTF.

This sequence joins TRBV7-9 and TRBJ1-4, with D tentatively TRBD1 (6 bases). Trimming shortened V by 8 bases and J by 5 bases, and 12 bases separated the two germline ends. The CDR3 has 13 residues. Germline assignment: CDR1 SEHNR and CDR2 FQNEAQ (reference sequence). The CDR3 coding sequence is TGTGCCAGCCGGCGCAGGGGAAATGAAAAACTGTTTTTT. Protein product: CASRRRGNEKLFF.

CDR3 amino acids: CASSLKHLGGNTEAFF. In DNA form, the CDR3 reads TGTGCCAGCAGCTTAAAGCACTTAGGAGGGAACACTGAAGCTTTCTTT. The rearrangement links TRBV7-3 to TRBJ1-1; D gene unclear. Between the trimmed V and J ends, which lost 1 base and 1 base, there was a span of 13 bases. The CDR3 loop spans 16 amino acids. Germline V lookup: CDR1 SGHTA, CDR2 FQGTGA.

This chain joins TRBV29-1 and TRBJ1-1; D perhaps matches TRBD1 (5 bases). This CDR3 has 14 residues. CDR1 and CDR2 (germline): SQVTM, ANQGSEA. The V end was cut by 7 bases, the J end by 4 bases, with 19 bases between. Written as DNA, the CDR3 is TGCAGCGGGGATGGGGTCGCGGGGGGCACTGAAGCTTTCTTT. Its protein product is CSGDGVAGGTEAFF.

The V gene is TRBV6-5, the J gene TRBJ2-1; 7 bases are shared with TRBD1. The J segment lost 6 bases and the V segment lost 4 bases, leaving 12 bases of the junction unmatched. Germline V CDR1 and CDR2: MNHEY, SVGAGI. This CDR3 region has 16 residues. Written as DNA, the CDR3 is TGTGCCAGCAGTTCCCCTCGAACCGACAGGGCCAATGAGCAGTTCTTC. Translating it yields CASSSPRTDRANEQFF.

In DNA form, the CDR3 reads TGTGCCAGCAGTCCACAGGCCCGCTCTGGAAACACCATATATTTT. Encoded protein: CASSPQARSGNTIYF. The J gene is TRBJ1-3, the V gene TRBV2; a possible D gene is TRBD1 (5 bases). Germline V gene sequence: CDR1 SNHLY, CDR2 FYNNEI. V was cut by 5 bases and J by 0 bases, with 11 bases left in between. The CDR3 runs to 15 residues.

The chain carries TRBV7-2 and TRBJ2-7; D is perhaps TRBD1 (6 bases). Trimming removed 5 bases from V and 2 bases from J, with 13 bases in between. The germline gives CDR1 SGHTA, CDR2 FQGNSA. CDR3 size: 14 residues. The CDR3 loop is CASSLDRPAYEQYF. The CDR3 DNA reads as TGTGCCAGCAGCCTCGACAGGCCCGCCTACGAGCAGTACTTC.